This T cell receptor (beta chain) originates from a study of blood T cell repertoires in COVID-19. Recruitment covered about two dozen US areas and drew participants whose ages spanned about 18 to 100 years. Participants reported their clinical history, and cohort assignment relied on those reports. Clones were read by immunoSEQ multiplex PCR, and TCRdb kept only the in-frame ones, dropping some. In the table there are approximately 210,000 clones, around 90% of which are singletons. This CDR3 is 17 amino acids long. Germline values: CDR1 LGHNA, CDR2 YSLEER. Trimming took 4 bases from V and 7 from J, leaving 23 bases between them.

Sequenced sample: PBMCs or T cells enriched from blood (not recorded which). This TCR derives from a woman in her twenties or thirties who had recovered from COVID-19. V and J are TRBV4-3 and TRBJ2-1; D is perhaps TRBD1 (5 bases). CDR3 sequence reads: CASSLNPTGLETNEQFF. CDR3 sequence (DNA): TGCGCCAGCAGCCTTAACCCCACAGGCCTAGAGACTAATGAGCAGTTCTTC.